This T cell receptor (beta chain) was retrieved from a study of graft-versus-host responses after intestinal transplantation. Study-level information: Isolated intestinal, liver-intestinal, or multivisceral transplants had been given to the recipients. Tacrolimus and steroids were given for two to three years to all recipients after anti-thymocyte globulin induction.

The CDR3 is 13 residues long. V lost 1 base and J 8 bases, leaving 11 bases between the germline ends. The germline CDR1 and CDR2 sequences are SNHLY and FYNNEI. The assay was immunoSEQ multiplex PCR, and TCRdb's table has in-frame clones only and misses some. The data hold around 13,000 clones, with 38% observed a single time. The study plated about 200,000 CFSE-labeled responders with about 200,000 irradiated, violet-dye-labeled stimulators. Proliferating responders of the CD3+CD4+ and CD3+CD8+ phenotypes with low CFSE were sorted after the reaction. This clone has just a few counts. This rearrangement joins TRBV2 to TRBJ1-2, with D maybe TRBD1 (5 bases). The sample here was alloreactive CD4+ T cells from a mixed lymphocyte reaction culture, taken before intestinal transplant. Subset reported: CFSE-low proliferating T cells sorted from approximately 6-day pre-transplant mixed lymphocyte reaction (GvH or HvG direction). The clonotype was recovered from a human patient who received an intestinal transplant. The CDR3 protein is CASSEESGFGYTF. The CDR3 DNA reads TGTGCCAGCAGTGAAGAGTCAGGGTTCGGCTACACCTTC.